These 32 T cell receptor beta chains were all obtained from the same sample, sequenced in a study of cytomegalovirus exposure and HLA in healthy donors. PCR amplification relied on 60 Vbeta primers (plus 13 Jbeta primers). Repertoires were generated with immunoSEQ multiplex PCR, while TCRdb's copy carries only in-frame clones and drops some. The data hold fewer than 110,000 clones, with 75% to 90% observed a single time. Source material: PBMCs. These receptors were obtained from a man aged 25-45 years in good health and CMV-seronegative.

In its sample, this clone was seen a few times. This chain uses TRBV7-8 with TRBJ2-1; TRBD1 might be the D (6 bases). Germline CDR1 SGHVS, CDR2 FQNEAQ. The CDR3 contains 12 residues. V was shortened by 5 bases and J by 8 bases, with 10 bases between the two germline ends. The CDR3 DNA reads as TGTGCCAGCAGCCCCACAGGGCATGAGCAGTTCTTC. Protein sequence: CASSPTGHEQFF.

This clone was recorded a few times. In nucleotides, the CDR3 is TGTGCCAGTAGTCACAGGGAAGAGACCCAGTACTTC. Amino acids: CASSHREETQYF. The chain is built from TRBV19 and TRBJ2-5; D might be TRBD1 (6 bases). Trimming stripped 5 bases from V and 3 bases from J, with 7 bases between. The CDR3 contains 12 residues. Germline V CDR1 and CDR2: LNHDA, SQIVND (reference sequence).

This clone was counted a few times. The chain is built from TRBV6-1 and TRBJ1-2; the D is unclear. V was trimmed by 1 base and J by 4 bases, leaving 10 bases between them. The CDR3 has 14 residues. Per germline, CDR1 MNHNS and CDR2 SASEGT. In DNA, the CDR3 is TGTGCCAGCAGTGAAGAGCCAGGCTTCTATGGCTACACCTTC. This codes for CASSEEPGFYGYTF.

This clone was seen just once. This rearrangement joins TRBV5-1 to TRBJ2-5, with 7 bases fitting TRBD2. Germline V gene sequence: CDR1 SGHRS, CDR2 YFSETQ. The CDR3 runs to 16 residues. Germline trimming cut 0 bases from V and 1 base from J; bases unmatched to any gene: 6. The CDR3 sequence is CASSLARGGGQETQYF. CDR3 bases: TGCGCCAGCAGCTTGGCTCGCGGGGGAGGCCAAGAGACCCAGTACTTC.

This chain joins TRBV5-6 and TRBJ2-5; possible D gene TRBD2, 7 bases. V gave up 3 bases and J gave up 5 bases, with 11 bases separating them. Germline loops: CDR1 SGHDT, CDR2 YYEEEE. This CDR3 is 13 amino acids long. The DNA for the CDR3 is TGTGCCAGCAGCTGGGGGGGGCGGGAGACCCAGTACTTC. Translated, it gives CASSWGGRETQYF.

The genes are TRBV4-1 and TRBJ2-1; perhaps TRBD2 as D (6 bases). The CDR3 totals 14 residues. Deletions cut 6 bases from V and 8 bases from J, with 17 bases between. The V gene's germline CDR1 is MGHRA and CDR2 YSYEKL. The CDR3 coding sequence is TGCGCCAGCAGTCACCTCGGGGGAAGGGATGAGCAGTTCTTC. Protein sequence: CASSHLGGRDEQFF.

V gene TRBV5-6 combines with J gene TRBJ1-5, with 8 bases lining up with TRBD1. V trimming: 4 bases; J trimming: 0 bases; junction bases outside the gene matches: 6. Germline V gene data show CDR1 as SGHDT and CDR2 as YYEEEE. CDR3 length: 16 amino acids. CDR3 protein: CASSADRGHSNQPQHF. As DNA, the CDR3 is TGTGCCAGCAGCGCAGACAGGGGCCATAGCAATCAGCCCCAGCATTTT. Full variable domain (rest looked up from reference TRBV5-6 and TRBJ1-5): DAGVTQSPTHLIKTRGQQVTLRCSPKSGHDTVSWYQQALGQGPQFIFQYYEEEERQRGNFPDRFSGHQFPNYSSELNVNALLLGDSALYLCASSADRGHSNQPQHFGDGTRLSIL.

The chain has TRBV6-1 and TRBJ2-7, with TRBD2 identical over 9 bases. From germline, CDR1 is MNHNS and CDR2 SASEGT. V was clipped by 7 bases and J by 8 bases; unmatched bases: 9. The CDR3 spans 13 residues. The CDR3 DNA reads as TGTGCCAGCATACTCGGGACTAGCCTCAAGCAGTACTTC. It translates to CASILGTSLKQYF.

The rearrangement links TRBV30 to TRBJ2-7; D possibly corresponds to TRBD1 (5 bases). Trimming shortened V by 8 bases and J by 2 bases, and 13 bases separated the two germline ends. The CDR3 covers 12 residues. The germline CDR1 and CDR2 sequences are GTSNPN and SVGIG (reference sequence). This CDR3 reads CAHRRGPYEQYF. The DNA of the CDR3 is TGTGCCCACCGTAGGGGTCCCTACGAGCAGTACTTC.

The chain recombines TRBV19 with TRBJ2-2; weak D call: TRBD2 (5 bases). The CDR3 consists of 14 residues. Germline V gene data show CDR1 as LNHDA and CDR2 as SQIVND (reference sequence). The V and J ends lost 6 bases and 5 bases respectively, with 13 bases between them. The CDR3 DNA reads as TGTGCCAGTAGCGCCCGAGGGAGAACCGGGGAGCTGTTTTTT. This sequence encodes CASSARGRTGELFF.

This clone was counted a single time. The chain carries TRBV19 and TRBJ2-1, with TRBD1 matching over 8 bases. This CDR3 has 14 amino acids. The germline gives CDR1 LNHDA, CDR2 SQIVND (reference sequence). The J segment lost 6 bases and the V segment lost 3 bases, leaving 4 bases of the junction unmatched. The CDR3 DNA is TGTGCCAGTAGTATGGACAGGGATGGCAATGAGCAGTTCTTC. It codes for CASSMDRDGNEQFF.

The chain uses TRBV30 and TRBJ2-3, with TRBD2 matching over 10 bases. The V segment lost 5 bases and the J segment 11 bases; nucleotides outside the gene matches: 10. Germline CDR1 is GTSNPN and CDR2 is SVGIG (reference sequence). The CDR3 totals 13 residues. The CDR3 DNA is TGTGCCTGGGCCATGGGAGCGGGAGGGGGGCAGTATTTT. Translating it yields CAWAMGAGGGQYF.

This clone was seen only a few times. V is TRBV4-3 and J is TRBJ1-3; 7 bases align to TRBD1. CDR3 size: 16 residues. Germline V gene lookup returns CDR1 LGHNA and CDR2 YSLEER. V dropped 1 base and J dropped 4; count of bases not matched to a gene: 7. In DNA form, the CDR3 reads TGCGCCAGCAGCCAAGGTTCGGAGGGGGCAGGAAACACCATATATTTT. Its protein is CASSQGSEGAGNTIYF.

This chain links TRBV5-6 with TRBJ1-5; D not resolved. This CDR3 contains 15 residues. Per the germline V gene, CDR1 is SGHDT and CDR2 is YYEEEE. Trimming took 2 bases from V and 4 from J, leaving 13 bases between them. In DNA form, the CDR3 reads TGTGCCAGCAGCTTATATTTGCGGGAGAATCAGCCCCAGCATTTT. Residues: CASSLYLRENQPQHF.

This chain connects TRBV29-1 to TRBJ1-2, with a tentative D call TRBD1 (6 bases). Germline V gene sequence: CDR1 SQVTM, CDR2 ANQGSEA. CDR3 length: 14 residues. V lost 7 bases and J 8 bases, leaving 23 bases between the germline ends. The CDR3 protein is CSAETWGATGGYTF. In DNA form, the CDR3 reads TGCAGCGCAGAAACGTGGGGTGCAACAGGGGGCTACACCTTC.

The gene calls are TRBV5-4 and TRBJ2-7, with 8 bases identical to TRBD2. This CDR3 is built from 14 residues. The V and J ends lost 6 bases and 4 bases, in that order; junction bases with no gene match: 9. CDR1 is SGHNT, CDR2 YYREEE, per germline (reference sequence). The DNA for the CDR3 is TGTGCCAGCACCCGCGGTAGCGGGGAGTACGAGCAGTACTTC. It specifies CASTRGSGEYEQYF.

The J gene is TRBJ2-1, the V gene TRBV6-4; D ambiguous. Germline CDR1 and CDR2: MRHNA and SNTAGT. Trimming took off 3 bases at V and 0 bases at J, with 3 bases between the two ends. CDR3 length equals 13 residues. The CDR3 nucleotides are TGTGCCAGCAGTGAGAGCTCCTACAATGAGCAGTTCTTC. This encodes CASSESSYNEQFF.

The J gene is TRBJ1-4, the V gene TRBV7-9; tentatively, D is TRBD1 (5 bases). The length of the CDR3 is 13 residues. The V end lost 4 bases, the J end lost 4 bases, and 7 bases lay between the germline ends. CDR1 is SEHNR, CDR2 FQNEAQ, per germline (reference sequence). The CDR3 loop reads CASSSDSNEKLFF. The CDR3 bases are TGTGCCAGCAGCTCCGACAGTAATGAAAAACTGTTTTTT.

The chain uses TRBV6-5 and TRBJ1-2, with D unclear. Trimming took 5 bases from V and 5 from J, leaving 9 bases between them. The germline CDR1 and CDR2 sequences are MNHEY and SVGAGI. The CDR3 sequence is 12 residues long. CDR3 nucleotide sequence: TGTGCCAGCAGTGATGGAGGGTATGGCTACACCTTC. Its translation: CASSDGGYGYTF.

The CDR3 DNA reads TGTGCCACCAGCAGTACAGGGTGGACCGGGGAGCTGTTTTTT. Its translation is CATSSTGWTGELFF. This sequence joins TRBV15 and TRBJ2-2; tentative D call: TRBD1 (6 bases). Trimming pared 3 bases from V and 5 bases from J, leaving 10 bases between. Germline V gene data show CDR1 as LNHNV and CDR2 as YYDKDF (reference sequence). This CDR3 contains 14 residues.

The rearrangement joins TRBV9 to TRBJ2-7; D uncertain. Germline CDR1 SGDLS, CDR2 YYNGEE. There are 14 residues in the CDR3. V lost 0 bases and J 1 base, leaving 8 bases between the germline ends. The CDR3 sequence: CASSVGGNSYEQYF. Here the CDR3 DNA reads TGTGCCAGCAGCGTAGGAGGCAATTCCTACGAGCAGTACTTC. The full variable domain, with the rest looked up from reference TRBV9 and TRBJ2-7, is DSGVTQTPKHLITATGQRVTLRCSPRSGDLSVYWYQQSLDQGLQFLIQYYNGEERAKGNILERFSAQQFPDLHSELNLSSLELGDSALYFCASSVGGNSYEQYFGPGTRLTVT.

This chain joins TRBV29-1 and TRBJ2-7; no clear D gene. The CDR3 runs 15 residues. Trimming cost V 0 bases and J 2 bases, with 14 bases left between them. CDR1 is SQVTM and CDR2 is ANQGSEA in the germline V gene. In DNA, the CDR3 is TGCAGCGTTGAAGATAGGTCCGGCAGGCCCTACGAGCAGTACTTC. Its protein is CSVEDRSGRPYEQYF.

J is TRBJ2-5 and V is TRBV4-2, with 9 bases that match TRBD1. Germline V gene data show CDR1 as LGHNA and CDR2 as YNFKEQ. Losses at the gene ends were 1 base for V and 4 bases for J; bases not matched to a gene: 7. This CDR3 spans 16 amino acids. In DNA form, the CDR3 reads TGTGCCAGCAGCCAAGGGGGACAGGGTCGAGCAGAGACCCAGTACTTC. Residues: CASSQGGQGRAETQYF.

The chain uses TRBV6-5 and TRBJ2-7, with 7 bases fitting TRBD1. The CDR3 has 14 amino acids. Germline CDR1 and CDR2: MNHEY and SVGAGI. Trimming at V came to 4 bases and at J to 2 bases, leaving 5 bases not matched to a gene. The CDR3 DNA follows: TGTGCCAGCAGTTCCACAGGGGTCCCCTACGAGCAGTACTTC. Translated, it gives CASSSTGVPYEQYF.

The sample holds one count of this clone. The chain combines TRBV28 with TRBJ2-7; D remains ambiguous. Per the germline V gene, CDR1 is MDHEN and CDR2 is SYDVKM. The CDR3 contains 14 residues. The ends were cut back, 5 bases at V and 1 base at J, with 12 bases in the middle. This CDR3 reads CASSPPTPSYEQYF. CDR3 DNA: TGTGCCAGCAGTCCCCCGACACCGTCCTACGAGCAGTACTTC.

This chain joins TRBV7-8 and TRBJ2-2; 14 bases agree with TRBD2. Germline CDR1 SGHVS, CDR2 FQNEAQ. This CDR3 has 17 residues. The junction had 12 bases not matched to a gene; V was cut back by 9 bases and J by 6 bases. The CDR3 DNA is TGTGCCAGGCCTAGAAAGACTAGCGGGAGGGCCCCCGGGGAGCTGTTTTTT. Translated: CARPRKTSGRAPGELFF.

The V call is TRBV7-7, the J call TRBJ2-7, with 13 bases aligning to TRBD2. Germline CDR1 SSHAT, CDR2 FNYEAQ (reference sequence). The junction had 1 base not matched to a gene; V was cut back by 1 base and J by 4 bases. There are 15 residues in the CDR3. This CDR3 reads CASSLGTSGSYEQYF. In DNA form, the CDR3 reads TGTGCCAGCAGCTTAGGGACTAGCGGGAGTTACGAGCAGTACTTC.

This clone has a handful of counts. V and J are TRBV6-5 and TRBJ2-7; unclear D gene. V gave up 6 bases and J gave up 2 bases, with 14 bases separating them. Looked up from germline, CDR1 is MNHEY and CDR2 is SVGAGI. The CDR3 is 14 amino acids. This CDR3 reads CASRKQSPPYEQYF. CDR3 in DNA: TGTGCCAGCAGGAAACAGAGTCCTCCCTACGAGCAGTACTTC.

The V and J genes are TRBV19 and TRBJ1-5, with D uncertain. CDR1 and CDR2 from the germline V gene are LNHDA and SQIVND (reference sequence). The CDR3 covers 15 residues. V lost 1 base, J lost 0 bases, and 7 bases lay in between. The DNA of the CDR3 is TGTGCCAGTAGTATAGTACTCATTAGCAATCAGCCCCAGCATTTT. Protein product: CASSIVLISNQPQHF. The full variable domain, rest sourced from reference TRBV19 and TRBJ1-5, is DGGITQSPKYLFRKEGQNVTLSCEQNLNHDAMYWYRQDPGQGLRLIYYSQIVNDFQKGDIAEGYSVSREKKESFPLTVTSAQKNPTAFYLCASSIVLISNQPQHFGDGTRLSIL.

This clone has only a few counts. The chain combines TRBV29-1 with TRBJ2-5, with 7 bases that match TRBD1. The ends lost 7 bases at V and 2 bases at J; junction bases unmatched: 7. The CDR3 spans 13 residues. Germline V CDR1 and CDR2: SQVTM, ANQGSEA. DNA of the CDR3: TGCAGCGCAAGGACAGGTCCACAAGAGACCCAGTACTTC. It encodes CSARTGPQETQYF.

V gene TRBV28 combines with J gene TRBJ1-1; D gene ambiguous. Germline V lookup: CDR1 MDHEN, CDR2 SYDVKM. With 10 bases removed from V and 4 bases from J, the gap between germline ends came to 10 bases. CDR3 length: 11 residues. The CDR3 nucleotides are TGTGCCATCTCAGGAGGCACTGAAGCTTTCTTT. Protein: CAISGGTEAFF.

V is TRBV11-2 and J is TRBJ1-2; D remains ambiguous. The ends were cut back, 5 bases at V and 3 bases at J, with 4 bases in the middle. CDR3 length equals 11 residues. From germline, CDR1 is SGHAT and CDR2 FQNNGV. The CDR3 spells CASSPDYGYTF. CDR3 bases: TGTGCCAGCAGCCCCGACTATGGCTACACCTTC.